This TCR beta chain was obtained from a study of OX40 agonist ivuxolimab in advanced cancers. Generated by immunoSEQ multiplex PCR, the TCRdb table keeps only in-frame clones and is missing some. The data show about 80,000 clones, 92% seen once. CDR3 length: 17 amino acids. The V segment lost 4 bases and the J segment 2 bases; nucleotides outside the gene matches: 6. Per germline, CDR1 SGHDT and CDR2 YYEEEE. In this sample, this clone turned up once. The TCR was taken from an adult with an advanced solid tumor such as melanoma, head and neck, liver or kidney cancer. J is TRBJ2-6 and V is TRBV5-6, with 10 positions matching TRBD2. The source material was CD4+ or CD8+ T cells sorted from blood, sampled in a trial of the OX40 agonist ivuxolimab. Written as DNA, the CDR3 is TGTGCCAGCAGCCTTCCTAGCGGGGGTACTGGGGCCAACGTCCTGACTTTC. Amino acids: CASSLPSGGTGANVLTF.